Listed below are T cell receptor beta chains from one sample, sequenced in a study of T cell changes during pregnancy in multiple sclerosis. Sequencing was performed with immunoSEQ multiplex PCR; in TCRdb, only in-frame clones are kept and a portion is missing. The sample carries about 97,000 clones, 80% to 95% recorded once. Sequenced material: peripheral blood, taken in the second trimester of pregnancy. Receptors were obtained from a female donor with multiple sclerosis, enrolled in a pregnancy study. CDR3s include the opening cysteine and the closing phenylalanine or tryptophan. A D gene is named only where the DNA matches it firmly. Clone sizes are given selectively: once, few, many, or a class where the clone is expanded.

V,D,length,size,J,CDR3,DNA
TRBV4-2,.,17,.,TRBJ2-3,CASSQEVDRGSTDTQYF,TGTGCCAGCAGCCAAGAGGTGGACAGAGGATCCACAGATACGCAGTATTTT
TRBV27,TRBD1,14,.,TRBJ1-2,CASKQGIPNYGYTF,TGTGCCAGCAAACAGGGGATCCCTAACTATGGCTACACCTTC
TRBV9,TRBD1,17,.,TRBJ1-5,CASSVEVSDRACQPQHF,TGTGCCAGCAGCGTAGAAGTATCCGACAGGGCGTGTCAGCCCCAGCATTTT
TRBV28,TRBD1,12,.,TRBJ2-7,CASGTAAYEQYF,TGTGCCAGCGGGACAGCTGCCTACGAGCAGTACTTC
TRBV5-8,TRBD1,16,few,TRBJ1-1,CASSVEDRAGVAEAFF,TGTGCCAGCAGTGTCGAGGACAGGGCGGGAGTCGCTGAAGCTTTCTTT
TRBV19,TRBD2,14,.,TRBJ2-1,CASSLAGGWGEQFF,TGTGCCAGTAGTCTAGCGGGAGGGTGGGGTGAGCAGTTCTTC
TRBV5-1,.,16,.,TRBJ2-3,CASSLELPRGTDTQYF,TGCGCCAGCAGCTTGGAGCTCCCCCGGGGGACAGATACGCAGTATTTT
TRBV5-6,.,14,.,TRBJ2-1,CASSAGLDYNEQFF,TGTGCCAGCAGCGCGGGCCTGGACTACAATGAGCAGTTCTTC
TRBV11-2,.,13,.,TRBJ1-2,CASSLDSGDGYTF,TGTGCCAGCAGCTTAGACTCAGGGGATGGCTACACCTTC
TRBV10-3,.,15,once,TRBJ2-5,CAIRPSGILGETQYF,TGTGCCATCAGACCCTCAGGGATCCTAGGGGAGACCCAGTACTTC
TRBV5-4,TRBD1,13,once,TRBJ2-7,CASSLQGAVEQYF,TGTGCCAGCAGCTTGCAGGGGGCGGTCGAGCAGTACTTC
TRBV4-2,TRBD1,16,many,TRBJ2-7,CASSQETGGFSYEQYF,TGTGCCAGCAGCCAGGAGACAGGGGGGTTCTCCTACGAGCAGTACTTC
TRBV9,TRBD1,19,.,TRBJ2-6,CASSPNWDRVFSGANVLTF,TGTGCCAGCAGCCCAAACTGGGACAGGGTTTTCTCTGGGGCCAACGTCCTGACTTTC
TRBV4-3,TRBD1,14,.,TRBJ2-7,CASSQGQGDYEQYF,TGCGCCAGCAGCCAAGGCCAGGGGGACTACGAGCAGTACTTC